The following is a T cell receptor beta chain sequence with its context. The table came from immunoSEQ multiplex PCR; TCRdb's copy has only in-frame clones and leaves some out. The sample shows about 53,000 clones, around four fifths of them seen only once. The CDR3 is 13 amino acids. CDR1 is SQVTM and CDR2 is ANQGSEA in the germline V gene. V was cut by 6 bases and J by 0 bases, with 11 bases left in between. The sample originates from a study of lymphopenia after photon versus proton radiotherapy. This sample comprised peripheral blood, obtained from a patient treated with photon-based radiotherapy. This chain links TRBV29-1 with TRBJ2-5; D gene ambiguous. This sequence originates from a middle-aged man with gastric cancer. CDR3 sequence reads: CSVTGPYQETQYF. The CDR3 DNA is TGCAGCGTAACCGGACCCTACCAAGAGACCCAGTACTTC.